The sequence of this TCR beta chain was determined in a study of identical twins. There are 13 residues in the CDR3. V lost 6 bases and J 0 bases, leaving 8 bases between the germline ends. Germline values: CDR1 DFQATT, CDR2 SNEGSKA (reference sequence). Template switching added a universal primer site, and cDNA bore unique molecular identifiers. TCRdb ran MiXCR on the 5' RACE reads and lists one entry per CDR3 protein. This sample yields more than 1.5 million distinct CDR3 sequences, of which around 29% are seen a single time; about 0.25% belongs to the top ten. V usage is TRBV20-1 and J usage is TRBJ1-4; D remains unclear. The receptor was isolated from a newborn girl in good health. Sequencing was done on a sample of cord blood. CDR3 in DNA: TGCAGTGCCATGGGTCCAACTAATGAAAAACTGTTTTTT. Its protein is CSAMGPTNEKLFF.